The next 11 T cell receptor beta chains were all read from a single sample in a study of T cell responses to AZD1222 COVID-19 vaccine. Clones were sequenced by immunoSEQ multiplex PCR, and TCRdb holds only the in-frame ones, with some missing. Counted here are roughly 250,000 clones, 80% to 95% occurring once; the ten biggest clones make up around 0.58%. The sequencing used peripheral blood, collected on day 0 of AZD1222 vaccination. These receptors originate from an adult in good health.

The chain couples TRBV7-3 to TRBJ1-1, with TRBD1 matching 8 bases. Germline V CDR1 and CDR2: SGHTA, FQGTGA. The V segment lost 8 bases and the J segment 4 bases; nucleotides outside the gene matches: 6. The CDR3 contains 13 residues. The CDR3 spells CASSQGASTEAFF. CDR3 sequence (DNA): TGTGCCAGCTCCCAGGGGGCGTCCACTGAAGCTTTCTTT.

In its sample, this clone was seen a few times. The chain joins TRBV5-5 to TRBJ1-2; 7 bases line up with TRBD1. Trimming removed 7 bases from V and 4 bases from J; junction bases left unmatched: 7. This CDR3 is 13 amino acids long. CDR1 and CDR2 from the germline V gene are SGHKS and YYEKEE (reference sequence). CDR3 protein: CASGTAPGYGYTF. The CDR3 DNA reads TGTGCCAGCGGGACAGCCCCCGGCTATGGCTACACCTTC.

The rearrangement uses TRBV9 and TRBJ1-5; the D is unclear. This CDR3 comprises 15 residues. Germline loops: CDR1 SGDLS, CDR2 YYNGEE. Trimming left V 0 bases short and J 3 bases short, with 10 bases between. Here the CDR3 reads CASSVGGGINQPQHF. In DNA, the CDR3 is TGTGCCAGCAGCGTAGGAGGAGGAATCAATCAGCCCCAGCATTTT.

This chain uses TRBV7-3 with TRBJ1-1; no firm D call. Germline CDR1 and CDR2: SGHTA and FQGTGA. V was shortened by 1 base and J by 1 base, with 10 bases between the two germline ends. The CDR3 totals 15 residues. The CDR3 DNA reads TGTGCCAGCAGCTTAAGGGCGGGTACGAACACTGAAGCTTTCTTT. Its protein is CASSLRAGTNTEAFF.

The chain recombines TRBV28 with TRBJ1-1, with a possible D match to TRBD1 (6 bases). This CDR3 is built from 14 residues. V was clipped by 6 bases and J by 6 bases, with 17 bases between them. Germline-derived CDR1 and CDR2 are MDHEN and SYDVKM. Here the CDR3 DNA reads TGTGCCAGCAGGCCACCAGGGGATGTGGCTGAAGCTTTCTTT. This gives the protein CASRPPGDVAEAFF.

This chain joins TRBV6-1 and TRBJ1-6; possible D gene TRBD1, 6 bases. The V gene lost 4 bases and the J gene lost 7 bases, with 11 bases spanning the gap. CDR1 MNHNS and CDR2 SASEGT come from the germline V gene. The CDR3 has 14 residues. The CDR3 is CASSARQGNSPLHF. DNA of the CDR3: TGTGCCAGCAGTGCCAGGCAGGGGAATTCACCCCTCCACTTT.

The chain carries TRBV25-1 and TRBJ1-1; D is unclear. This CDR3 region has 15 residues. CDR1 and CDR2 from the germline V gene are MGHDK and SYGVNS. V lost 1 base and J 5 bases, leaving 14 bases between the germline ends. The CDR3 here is CASSELGSVATEAFF. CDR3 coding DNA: TGTGCCAGCAGTGAATTAGGGTCGGTTGCGACTGAAGCTTTCTTT.

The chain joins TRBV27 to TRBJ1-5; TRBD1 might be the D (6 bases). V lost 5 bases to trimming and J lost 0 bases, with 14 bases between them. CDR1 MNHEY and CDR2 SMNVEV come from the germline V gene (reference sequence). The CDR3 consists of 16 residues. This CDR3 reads CASSALGHNSNQPQHF. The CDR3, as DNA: TGTGCCAGCAGTGCCCTGGGACACAATAGCAATCAGCCCCAGCATTTT.

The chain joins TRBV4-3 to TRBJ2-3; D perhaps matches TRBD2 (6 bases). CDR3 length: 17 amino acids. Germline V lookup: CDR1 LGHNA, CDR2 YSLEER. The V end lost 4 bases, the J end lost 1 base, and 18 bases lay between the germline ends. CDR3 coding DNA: TGCGCCAGCAGCCGCCTACATGGCAGGGAGGGCACAGATACGCAGTATTTT. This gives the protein CASSRLHGREGTDTQYF.

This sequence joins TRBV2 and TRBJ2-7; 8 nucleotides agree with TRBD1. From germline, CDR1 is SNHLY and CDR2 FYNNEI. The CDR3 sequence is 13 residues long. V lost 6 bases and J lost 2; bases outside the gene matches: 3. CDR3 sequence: CASSKQGAYEQYF. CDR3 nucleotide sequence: TGTGCCAGCAGCAAACAGGGGGCCTACGAGCAGTACTTC. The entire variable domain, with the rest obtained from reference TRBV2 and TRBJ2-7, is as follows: EPEVTQTPSHQVTQMGQEVILRCVPISNHLYFYWYRQILGQKVEFLVSFYNNEISEKSEIFDDQFSVERPDGSNFTLKIRSTKLEDSAMYFCASSKQGAYEQYFGPGTRLTVT.

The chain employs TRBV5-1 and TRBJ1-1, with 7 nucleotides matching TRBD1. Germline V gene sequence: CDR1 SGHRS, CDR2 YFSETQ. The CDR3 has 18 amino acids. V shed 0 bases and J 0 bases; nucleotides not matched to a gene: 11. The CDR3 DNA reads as TGCGCCAGCAGCTTGGCGATCTCGGGGACAGTCATGAACACTGAAGCTTTCTTT. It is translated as CASSLAISGTVMNTEAFF. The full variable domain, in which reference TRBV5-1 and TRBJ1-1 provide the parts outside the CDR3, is KAGVTQTPRYLIKTRGQQVTLSCSPISGHRSVSWYQQTPGQGLQFLFEYFSETQRNKGNFPGRFSGRQFSNSRSEMNVSTLELGDSALYLCASSLAISGTVMNTEAFFGQGTRLTVV.